The source of this T cell receptor (beta chain) is a study of regulatory T cells in long-lasting Graves disease. Whole-study findings and limits: TCR diversity in persistent Graves' patients was below that of newly diagnosed ones.

CDR3 regions were amplified by Arm-PCR using iRepertoire HTBI primers to build TCR beta libraries. MiXCR, run by TCRdb on the multiplex PCR reads, gives a single entry per CDR3 protein. The data show 300,000 to 400,000 distinct CDR3 sequences, around 17% seen once. The table lists this clonotype with many counts. Its cognate antigen is unknown. Noted time point: newly diagnosed GD, antithyroid drugs for less than 3 months. RNA isolated from PBMCs was used to make the TCR library. Peripheral blood, 7.5 to 9 milliliters of it, was drawn into EDTA tubes. In addition, the sample was reused for a study of T cells in Graves' hyperthyroidism and ophthalmopathy. Turning to that study: Stable disease denoted Graves' hyperthyroidism without ophthalmopathy progression within 18 months. Any patient presenting with uncontrolled infection, other autoimmune disease, pregnancy or lactation was left out.

The starting material was peripheral blood mononuclear cells (PBMCs), obtained at new diagnosis, from a patient treated with antithyroid drugs. This TCR derives from a man aged 40-50 years with Graves disease.

The CDR3 loop is CASSEWTPTHYGYTF. CDR3 in DNA: TGTGCCAGCAGTGAGTGGACACCTACCCACTATGGCTACACCTTC. The V gene is TRBV6-1, the J gene TRBJ1-2, with D tentatively TRBD1 (5 bases). Germline V gene data show CDR1 as MNHNS and CDR2 as SASEGT. The CDR3 is 15 amino acids. V shed 3 bases and J shed 3 bases, with 14 bases lying between them.